The 10 T cell receptor beta chains in this list originate from one sample, sequenced in a study of OX40 agonist ivuxolimab in advanced cancers. The repertoire was sequenced with immunoSEQ multiplex PCR; TCRdb's copy has only in-frame clones and lacks some. This sample has 60,000 to 80,000 clones, with more than 85% found just once. The specimen comprised CD4+ or CD8+ T cells sorted from blood, sampled in a trial of the OX40 agonist ivuxolimab. These receptors all come from an adult with an advanced solid tumor such as melanoma, head and neck, liver or kidney cancer.

The genes are TRBV7-2 and TRBJ2-7; D not resolved. This CDR3 spans 13 amino acids. V lost 5 bases and J 6 bases, leaving 14 bases between the germline ends. Germline CDR1 reads SGHTA; CDR2 reads FQGNSA. The CDR3 DNA reads TGTGCCAGCAGCCAAAACTCATTGGGCGAGCAGTACTTC. Amino acids: CASSQNSLGEQYF. Combining the CDR3 with reference TRBV7-2 and TRBJ2-7 gives the whole variable domain GAGVSQSPSNKVTEKGKDVELRCDPISGHTALYWYRQSLGQGLEFLIYFQGNSAPDKSGLPSDRFSAERTGGSVSTLTIQRTQQEDSAVYLCASSQNSLGEQYFGPGTRLTVT.

The genes are TRBV19 and TRBJ2-3; D is unresolved. The V gene lost 6 bases and the J gene lost 0 bases, with 10 bases spanning the gap. The CDR3 has 14 residues. CDR1 and CDR2 (germline): LNHDA, SQIVND (reference sequence). CDR3 in amino acids: CASRRLPSTDTQYF. CDR3 nucleotides: TGTGCCAGTAGAAGACTTCCTAGCACAGATACGCAGTATTTT.

V and J are TRBV7-2 and TRBJ2-1; D ambiguous. The V end was cut by 1 base, the J end by 1 base, with 5 bases between. This CDR3 has 14 residues. Germline V gene data show CDR1 as SGHTA and CDR2 as FQGNSA. CDR3 residues: CASSLDTSYNEQFF. The DNA for the CDR3 is TGTGCCAGCAGCTTAGATACGTCCTACAATGAGCAGTTCTTC.

The chain joins TRBV6-1 to TRBJ1-2, with a tentative D call TRBD1 (5 bases). Trimming pared 1 base from V and 4 bases from J, leaving 13 bases between. The CDR3 covers 15 residues. The germline CDR1 and CDR2 sequences are MNHNS and SASEGT. CDR3 DNA: TGTGCCAGCAGTGAAGAAGGGACTTACCGCTATGGCTACACCTTC. Amino acid sequence: CASSEEGTYRYGYTF.

Concerning this clone: Other DNA sequences within the sample encode an identical CDR3. The rearrangement links TRBV27 to TRBJ2-3; D gene uncertain. CDR1 is MNHEY and CDR2 is SMNVEV in the germline V gene (reference sequence). CDR3 size: 11 residues. The germline V and J ends were trimmed by 3 bases and 5 bases, with 3 bases remaining between them. CDR3 coding DNA: TGTGCCAGCAGTTTGGAAGATACGCAGTATTTT. It codes for CASSLEDTQYF.

A single count supports this clone. The rearrangement links TRBV11-2 to TRBJ2-3; TRBD2 might be the D (6 bases). The germline V gene has CDR1 SGHAT and CDR2 FQNNGV. The CDR3 is 17 residues long. Trimming took off 3 bases at V and 1 base at J, with 17 bases between the two ends. CDR3 sequence reads: CASSFRRVTRGTDTQYF. As DNA, the CDR3 is TGTGCCAGCAGCTTTCGACGGGTGACTAGGGGCACAGATACGCAGTATTTT.

The CDR3 nucleotides are TGTGCCAGCAGCGAGCCAACACCCTTCAGGGGGGGACTTGAAGCTTTCTTT. Residues: CASSEPTPFRGGLEAFF. The gene calls are TRBV9 and TRBJ1-1; 7 nucleotides agree with TRBD1. J gave up 7 bases and V 3 bases, and 18 bases lay outside the gene matches. Germline CDR1 reads SGDLS; CDR2 reads YYNGEE. The CDR3 covers 17 residues.

The chain has TRBV5-1 and TRBJ1-2, with 7 bases fitting TRBD1. The CDR3 has 12 residues. The germline V gene has CDR1 SGHRS and CDR2 YFSETQ. The V gene end was trimmed by 3 bases and the J gene end by 13 bases; junction bases not matched to a gene: 9. This CDR3 is CASSSEQGSPTF. Written as DNA, the CDR3 is TGCGCCAGCAGCTCGGAACAGGGGTCCCCCACCTTC. The complete variable domain, with remaining parts taken from reference TRBV5-1 and TRBJ1-2, reads KAGVTQTPRYLIKTRGQQVTLSCSPISGHRSVSWYQQTPGQGLQFLFEYFSETQRNKGNFPGRFSGRQFSNSRSEMNVSTLELGDSALYLCASSSEQGSPTFGSGTRLTVV.

This rearrangement joins TRBV5-1 to TRBJ2-1, with 10 bases fitting TRBD2. Germline values: CDR1 SGHRS, CDR2 YFSETQ. With 0 bases clipped from V and 4 bases from J, the junction kept 10 bases outside the gene matches. The length of the CDR3 is 18 residues. The CDR3 DNA is TGCGCCAGCAGCTTGGTCTCGGCTAGCGGGAGTAGGTACAATGAGCAGTTCTTC. It encodes CASSLVSASGSRYNEQFF.

The chain has TRBV27 and TRBJ2-7, with a tentative D call TRBD2 (5 bases). The germline V and J ends were trimmed by 2 bases and 3 bases, with 14 bases remaining between them. Per the germline V gene, CDR1 is MNHEY and CDR2 is SMNVEV (reference sequence). The CDR3 loop spans 15 amino acids. The CDR3 loop reads CASSLEGRSIYEQYF. In DNA form, the CDR3 reads TGTGCCAGCAGTTTAGAAGGGAGATCCATCTACGAGCAGTACTTC.